This T cell receptor (beta chain) was documented in a study of OX40 agonist ivuxolimab in advanced cancers. Generated by immunoSEQ multiplex PCR, the TCRdb table keeps only in-frame clones and is missing some. This sample has some 45,000 clones, with more than 75% found just once. This specimen consisted of CD4+ or CD8+ T cells sorted from blood, obtained in a trial of the OX40 agonist ivuxolimab. The receptor was isolated from an adult with an advanced solid tumor such as melanoma, head and neck, liver or kidney cancer.

CDR3 region: CASSQATGQGDYGYTF. CDR3 DNA sequence: TGTGCCAGCAGCCAAGCAACGGGACAGGGGGACTATGGCTACACCTTC. The chain combines TRBV4-2 with TRBJ1-2; TRBD1 agrees at 11 bases. With V trimmed by 1 base and J by 3 bases, 4 bases remained unmatched. Germline values: CDR1 LGHNA, CDR2 YNFKEQ. The CDR3 sequence is 16 residues long.